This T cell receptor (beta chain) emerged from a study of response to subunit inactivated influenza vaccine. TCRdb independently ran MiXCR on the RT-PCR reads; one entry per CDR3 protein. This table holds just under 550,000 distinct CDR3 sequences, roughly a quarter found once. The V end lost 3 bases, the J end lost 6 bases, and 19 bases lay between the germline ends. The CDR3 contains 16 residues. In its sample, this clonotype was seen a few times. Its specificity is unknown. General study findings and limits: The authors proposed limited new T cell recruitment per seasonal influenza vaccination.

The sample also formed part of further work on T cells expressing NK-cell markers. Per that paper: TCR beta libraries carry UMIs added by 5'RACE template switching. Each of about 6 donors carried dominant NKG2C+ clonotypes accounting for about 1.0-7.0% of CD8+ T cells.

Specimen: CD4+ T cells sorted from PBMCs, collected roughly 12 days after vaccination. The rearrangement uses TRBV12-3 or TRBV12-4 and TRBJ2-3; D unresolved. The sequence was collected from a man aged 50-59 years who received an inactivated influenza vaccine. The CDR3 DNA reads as TGTGCCAGCAGTTTTGGGGTCTCAATGGGGATGGATACGCAGTATTTT. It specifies CASSFGVSMGMDTQYF.